This T cell receptor (beta chain) comes out of a study of shared clonotypes between healthy human individuals. The protocol was immunoSEQ multiplex PCR, while the TCRdb copy is restricted to in-frame clones and leaves out a portion. Of around 450,000 clones in the sample, around 75% were seen once. The specimen sequenced was PBMCs. The clonotype originates from a woman aged 40 to 55 in good health. Some clones in this sample may be carry-over from other donors' samples.

The CDR3 coding sequence is TGTGCCAGCAGTTATAGGCTAGCAAACTCCTACAATGAGCAGTTCTTC. Encoded protein: CASSYRLANSYNEQFF. V usage is TRBV6-5 and J usage is TRBJ2-1; tentatively, D is TRBD2 (5 bases). V was pared by 3 bases and J by 0 bases, with 12 bases between. Germline lookup yields CDR1 MNHEY and CDR2 SVGAGI. The length of the CDR3 is 16 residues.